One T cell receptor (beta chain) is described in this entry. What it binds is unknown. This sample is part of a study of a mutant IDH1 vaccine in newly diagnosed glioma. Looking at the study overall: Across weeks 1, 3, 5, 7, 11, 15, 19 and 23, patients received a vaccination each time, eight in all. Vaccination was launched 4-6 weeks after radiotherapy alone, or with temozolomide cycles. Of the patients given treatment, about 62% were male and around 38% were female, and a mean age of roughly 40 years was recorded. Radiotherapy, temozolomide, or both had been given previously, and both were given to most.

The repertoire was sequenced with immunoSEQ multiplex PCR; TCRdb's copy has only in-frame clones and lacks some. The sample has 50,000 to 70,000 clones, around 86% seen once. CDR1 and CDR2 (germline): SGHDT, YYEEEE. CDR3 length: 13 residues. With 2 bases removed from V and 8 bases from J, the gap between germline ends came to 11 bases. Time point in this sample: week 23, last vaccination. Mutant IDH1 20-mer peptide, at 300 ug, made up each vaccine dose, with topical imiquimod. The rearrangement joins TRBV5-6 to TRBJ2-1; TRBD2 is a possible D gene (6 bases). The receptor was isolated from a man aged 35 to 55 with glioma. The sequences come from PBMCs, collected from a glioma patient whose treatment included an IDH1 peptide vaccine. The CDR3 region is CASSFPLADEQFF. CDR3 in DNA: TGTGCCAGCAGCTTCCCCTTAGCGGATGAGCAGTTCTTC.